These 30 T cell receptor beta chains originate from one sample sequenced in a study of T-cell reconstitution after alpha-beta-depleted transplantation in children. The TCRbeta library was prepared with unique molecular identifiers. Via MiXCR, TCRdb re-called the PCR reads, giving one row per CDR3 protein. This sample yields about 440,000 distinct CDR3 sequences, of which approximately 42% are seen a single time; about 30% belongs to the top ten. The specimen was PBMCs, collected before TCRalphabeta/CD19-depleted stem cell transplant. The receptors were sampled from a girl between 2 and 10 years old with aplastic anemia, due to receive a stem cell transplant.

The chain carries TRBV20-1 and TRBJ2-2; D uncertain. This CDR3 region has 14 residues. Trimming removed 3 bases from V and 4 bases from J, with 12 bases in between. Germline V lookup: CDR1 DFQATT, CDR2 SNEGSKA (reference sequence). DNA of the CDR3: TGCAGTGCTAGTTTCGACGAGGCCACCGGGGAGCTGTTTTTT. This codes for CSASFDEATGELFF.

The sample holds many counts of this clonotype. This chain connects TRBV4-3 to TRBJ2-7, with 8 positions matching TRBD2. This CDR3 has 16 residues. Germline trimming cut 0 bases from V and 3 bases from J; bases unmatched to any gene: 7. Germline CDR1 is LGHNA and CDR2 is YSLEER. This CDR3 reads CASSQDLSAGGYEQYF. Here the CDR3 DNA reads TGCGCCAGCAGCCAAGATCTTTCTGCGGGAGGCTACGAGCAGTACTTC.

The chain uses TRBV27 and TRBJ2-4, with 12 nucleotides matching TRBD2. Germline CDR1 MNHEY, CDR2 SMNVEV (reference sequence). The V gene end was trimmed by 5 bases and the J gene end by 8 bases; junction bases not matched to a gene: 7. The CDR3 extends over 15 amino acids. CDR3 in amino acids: CASSETSGRADIQYF. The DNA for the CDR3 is TGTGCCAGCAGTGAGACTAGCGGGAGAGCGGACATTCAGTACTTC.

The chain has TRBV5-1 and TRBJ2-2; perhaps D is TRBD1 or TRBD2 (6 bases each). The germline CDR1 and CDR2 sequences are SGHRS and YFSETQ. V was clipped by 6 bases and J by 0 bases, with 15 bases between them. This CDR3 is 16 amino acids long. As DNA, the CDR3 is TGCGCCAGCAAAGGGGGGCAACTTTCGAACACCGGGGAGCTGTTTTTT. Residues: CASKGGQLSNTGELFF. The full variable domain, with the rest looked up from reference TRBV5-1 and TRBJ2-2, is KAGVTQTPRYLIKTRGQQVTLSCSPISGHRSVSWYQQTPGQGLQFLFEYFSETQRNKGNFPGRFSGRQFSNSRSEMNVSTLELGDSALYLCASKGGQLSNTGELFFGEGSRLTVL.

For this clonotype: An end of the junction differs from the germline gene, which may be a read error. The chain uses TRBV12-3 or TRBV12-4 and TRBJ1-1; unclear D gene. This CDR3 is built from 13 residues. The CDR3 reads CASSLGSSSEPFF. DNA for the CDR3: TGTGCCAGCAGTTTGGGATCAAGCTCTGAACCTTTCTTT.

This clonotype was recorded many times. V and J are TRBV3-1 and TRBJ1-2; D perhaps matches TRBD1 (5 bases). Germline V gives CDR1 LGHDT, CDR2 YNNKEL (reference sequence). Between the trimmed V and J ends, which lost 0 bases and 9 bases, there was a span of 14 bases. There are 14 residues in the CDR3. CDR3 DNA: TGTGCCAGCAGCCAAGAACCAGGGCAGCGTAGCTACACCTTC. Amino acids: CASSQEPGQRSYTF.

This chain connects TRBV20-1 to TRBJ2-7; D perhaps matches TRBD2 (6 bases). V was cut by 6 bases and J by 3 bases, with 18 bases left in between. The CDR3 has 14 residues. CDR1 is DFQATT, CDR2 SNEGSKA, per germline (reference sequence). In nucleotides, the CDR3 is TGCAGTGCCGGAGACCGGGACTCGCTCTACGAGCAGTACTTC. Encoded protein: CSAGDRDSLYEQYF.

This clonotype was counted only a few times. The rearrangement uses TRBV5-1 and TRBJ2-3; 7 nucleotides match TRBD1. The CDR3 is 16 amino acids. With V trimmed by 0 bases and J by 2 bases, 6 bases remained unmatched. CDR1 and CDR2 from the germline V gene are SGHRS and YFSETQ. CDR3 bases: TGCGCCAGCAGCTTGGCCGGGACAGATCTCACAGATACGCAGTATTTT. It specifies CASSLAGTDLTDTQYF.

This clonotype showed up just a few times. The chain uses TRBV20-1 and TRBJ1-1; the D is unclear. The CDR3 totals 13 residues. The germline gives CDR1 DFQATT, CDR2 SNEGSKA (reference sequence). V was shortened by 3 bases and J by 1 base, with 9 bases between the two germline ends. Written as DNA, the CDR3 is TGCAGTGCTAGCGATCCGGGGAACACTGAAGCTTTCTTT. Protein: CSASDPGNTEAFF.

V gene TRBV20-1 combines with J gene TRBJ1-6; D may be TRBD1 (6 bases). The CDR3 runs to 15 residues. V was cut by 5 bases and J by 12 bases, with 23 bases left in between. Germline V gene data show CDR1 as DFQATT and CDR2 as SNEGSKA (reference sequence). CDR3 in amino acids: CSAFRLGQKGEPLHF. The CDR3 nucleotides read TGCAGTGCTTTCCGACTTGGACAGAAAGGGGAACCCCTCCACTTT.

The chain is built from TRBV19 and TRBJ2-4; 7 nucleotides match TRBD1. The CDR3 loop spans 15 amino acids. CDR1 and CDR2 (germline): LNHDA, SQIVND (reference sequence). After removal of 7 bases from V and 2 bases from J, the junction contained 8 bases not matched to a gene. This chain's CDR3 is CASMSVTGPKNIQYF. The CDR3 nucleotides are TGTGCCAGTATGTCCGTGACAGGGCCCAAAAACATTCAGTACTTC.

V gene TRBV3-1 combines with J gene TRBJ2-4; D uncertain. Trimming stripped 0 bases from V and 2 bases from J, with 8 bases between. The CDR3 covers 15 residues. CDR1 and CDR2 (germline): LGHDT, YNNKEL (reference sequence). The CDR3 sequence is CASSQEVRSKNIQYF. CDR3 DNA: TGTGCCAGCAGCCAAGAGGTACGGTCCAAAAACATTCAGTACTTC.

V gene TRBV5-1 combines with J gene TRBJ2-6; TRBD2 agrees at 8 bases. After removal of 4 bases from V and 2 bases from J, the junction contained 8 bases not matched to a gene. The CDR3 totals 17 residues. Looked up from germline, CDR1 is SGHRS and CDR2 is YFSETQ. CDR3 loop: CASSQGLGSAGANVLTF. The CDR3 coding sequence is TGCGCCAGCAGCCAGGGACTAGGGAGCGCTGGGGCCAACGTCCTGACTTTC. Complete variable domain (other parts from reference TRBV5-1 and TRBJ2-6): KAGVTQTPRYLIKTRGQQVTLSCSPISGHRSVSWYQQTPGQGLQFLFEYFSETQRNKGNFPGRFSGRQFSNSRSEMNVSTLELGDSALYLCASSQGLGSAGANVLTFGAGSRLTVL.

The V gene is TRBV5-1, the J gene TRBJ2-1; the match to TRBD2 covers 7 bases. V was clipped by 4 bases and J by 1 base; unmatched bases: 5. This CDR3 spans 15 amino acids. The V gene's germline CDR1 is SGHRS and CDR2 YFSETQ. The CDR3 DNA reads TGCGCCAGCAGCCTAACTAGCGAATCCTACAATGAGCAGTTCTTC. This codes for CASSLTSESYNEQFF.

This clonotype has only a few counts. The CDR3 loop is CSARDPGPYEQYF. CDR3 DNA: TGCAGTGCTAGAGATCCCGGGCCCTACGAGCAGTACTTC. This rearrangement joins TRBV20-1 to TRBJ2-7; no clear D. With 0 bases removed from V and 2 bases from J, the gap between germline ends came to 8 bases. This CDR3 region has 13 residues. Per the germline V gene, CDR1 is DFQATT and CDR2 is SNEGSKA (reference sequence).

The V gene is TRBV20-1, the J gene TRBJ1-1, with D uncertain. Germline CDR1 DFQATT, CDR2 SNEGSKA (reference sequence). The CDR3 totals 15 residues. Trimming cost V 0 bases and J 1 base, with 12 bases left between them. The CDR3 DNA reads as TGCAGTGCTAGAGATCACCGCAGGCCGAACACTGAAGCTTTCTTT. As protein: CSARDHRRPNTEAFF.

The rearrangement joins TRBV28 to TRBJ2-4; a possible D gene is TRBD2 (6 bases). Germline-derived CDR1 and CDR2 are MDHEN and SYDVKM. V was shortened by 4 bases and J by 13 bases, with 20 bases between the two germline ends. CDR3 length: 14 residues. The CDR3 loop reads CASSSPGVGKGQYF. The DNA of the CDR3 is TGTGCCAGCAGTTCCCCGGGGGTGGGGAAGGGGCAGTACTTC.

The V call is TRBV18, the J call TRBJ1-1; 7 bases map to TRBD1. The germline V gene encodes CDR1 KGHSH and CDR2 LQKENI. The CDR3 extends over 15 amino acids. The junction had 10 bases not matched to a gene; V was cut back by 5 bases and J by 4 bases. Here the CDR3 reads CASSSQGEGITEAFF. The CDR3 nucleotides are TGTGCCAGCTCATCCCAGGGGGAGGGGATCACTGAAGCTTTCTTT.

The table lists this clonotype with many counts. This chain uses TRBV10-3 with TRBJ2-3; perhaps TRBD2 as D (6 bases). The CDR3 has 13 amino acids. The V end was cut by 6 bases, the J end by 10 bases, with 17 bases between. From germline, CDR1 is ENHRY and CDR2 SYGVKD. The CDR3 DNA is TGTGCCATCAGCTGGGACGGGAGAGGTCCGCAGTATTTT. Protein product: CAISWDGRGPQYF.

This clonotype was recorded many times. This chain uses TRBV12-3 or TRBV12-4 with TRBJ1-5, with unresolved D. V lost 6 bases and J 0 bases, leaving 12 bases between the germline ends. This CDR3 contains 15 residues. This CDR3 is CASSPGRSSNQPQHF. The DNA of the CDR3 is TGTGCCAGCAGCCCCGGACGGTCTAGCAATCAGCCCCAGCATTTT.

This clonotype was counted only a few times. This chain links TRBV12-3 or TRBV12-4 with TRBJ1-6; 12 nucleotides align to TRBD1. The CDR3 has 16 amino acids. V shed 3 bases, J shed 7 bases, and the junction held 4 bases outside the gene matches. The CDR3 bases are TGTGCCAGCAGTTTCGGGACAGGGGGCCTGAATTCACCCCTCCACTTT. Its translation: CASSFGTGGLNSPLHF.

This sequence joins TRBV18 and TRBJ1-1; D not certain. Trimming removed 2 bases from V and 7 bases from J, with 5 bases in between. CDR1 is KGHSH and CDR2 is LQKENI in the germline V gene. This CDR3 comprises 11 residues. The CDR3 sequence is CASSPRDEAFF. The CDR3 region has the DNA TGTGCCAGCTCACCAAGAGATGAAGCTTTCTTT.

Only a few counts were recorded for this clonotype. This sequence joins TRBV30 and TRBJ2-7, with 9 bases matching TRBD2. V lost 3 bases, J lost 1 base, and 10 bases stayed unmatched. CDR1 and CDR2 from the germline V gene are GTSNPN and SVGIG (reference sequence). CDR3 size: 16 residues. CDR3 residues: CAWSPWGLALSYEQYF. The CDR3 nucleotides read TGTGCCTGGAGCCCCTGGGGACTAGCCTTGTCCTACGAGCAGTACTTC. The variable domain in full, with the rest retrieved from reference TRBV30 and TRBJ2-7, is SQTIHQWPATLVQPVGSPLSLECTVEGTSNPNLYWYRQAAGRGLQLLFYSVGIGQISSEVPQNLSASRPQDRQFILSSKKLLLSDSGFYLCAWSPWGLALSYEQYFGPGTRLTVT.

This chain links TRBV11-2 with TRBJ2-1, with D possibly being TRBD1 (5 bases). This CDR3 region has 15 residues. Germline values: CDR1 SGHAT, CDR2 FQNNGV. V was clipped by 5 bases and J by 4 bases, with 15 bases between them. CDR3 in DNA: TGTGCCAGCAGCCCTAAGGGGCACCTTTACAATGAGCAGTTCTTC. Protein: CASSPKGHLYNEQFF.

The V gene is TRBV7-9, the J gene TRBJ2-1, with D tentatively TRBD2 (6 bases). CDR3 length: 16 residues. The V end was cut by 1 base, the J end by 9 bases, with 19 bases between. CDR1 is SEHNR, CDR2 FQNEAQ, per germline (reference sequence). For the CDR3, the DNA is TGTGCCAGCAGCTTAGGGCGGGATTTGATCGGTCGTGAGCAGTTCTTC. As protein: CASSLGRDLIGREQFF.

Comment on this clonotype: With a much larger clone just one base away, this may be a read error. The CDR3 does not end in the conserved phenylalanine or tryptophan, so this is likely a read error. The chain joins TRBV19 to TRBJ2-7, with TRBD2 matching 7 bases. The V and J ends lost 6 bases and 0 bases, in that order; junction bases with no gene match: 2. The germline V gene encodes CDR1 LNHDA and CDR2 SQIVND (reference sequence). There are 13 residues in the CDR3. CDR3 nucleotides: TGTGCCAGTAGCACTAGCGCCTCCTACGAGCAGTACCTC. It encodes CASSTSASYEQYL.

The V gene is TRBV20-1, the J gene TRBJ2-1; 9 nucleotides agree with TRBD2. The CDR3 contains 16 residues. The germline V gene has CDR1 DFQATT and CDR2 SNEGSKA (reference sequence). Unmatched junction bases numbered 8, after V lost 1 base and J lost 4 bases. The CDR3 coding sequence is TGCAGTGCTAGAGCTGAGACTAGCGGAGATTACAATGAGCAGTTCTTC. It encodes CSARAETSGDYNEQFF.

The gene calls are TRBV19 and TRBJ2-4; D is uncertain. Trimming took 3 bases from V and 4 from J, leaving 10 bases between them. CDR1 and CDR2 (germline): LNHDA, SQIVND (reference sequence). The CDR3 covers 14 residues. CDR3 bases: TGTGCCAGTAGTATGGGCGACACGAAAAACATTCAGTACTTC. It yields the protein CASSMGDTKNIQYF.

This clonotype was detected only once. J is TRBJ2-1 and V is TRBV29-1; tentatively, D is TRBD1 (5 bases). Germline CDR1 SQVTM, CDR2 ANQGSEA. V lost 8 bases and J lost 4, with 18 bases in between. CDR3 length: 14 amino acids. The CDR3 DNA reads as TGCAGCACCCAAGTTGGGCAGGGATACAATGAGCAGTTCTTC. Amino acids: CSTQVGQGYNEQFF.

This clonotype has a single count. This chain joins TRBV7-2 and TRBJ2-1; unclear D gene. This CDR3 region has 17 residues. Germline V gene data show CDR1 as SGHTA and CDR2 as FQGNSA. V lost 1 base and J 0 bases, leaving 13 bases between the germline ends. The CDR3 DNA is TGTGCCAGCAGCTTAGTGTATCGGTTCCCCTCCTACAATGAGCAGTTCTTC. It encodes CASSLVYRFPSYNEQFF.